This is a list of T cell receptor beta chains from one sample in a study of T cell repertoires in cytomegalovirus infection. One entry per CDR3 protein, called by TCRdb with MiXCR from the reads. The sample carries approximately 990,000 distinct CDR3 sequences, around 30% recorded once. The antigens of these receptors remain unknown. The sequencing here drew on cultured CD8+ T cells from PBMCs, taken from culture after CMV antigen stimulation. These receptors were collected from a human donor in good health (CMV status not recorded). Some clones in this sample may be carry-over from other donors' samples. Each CDR3 is given with its conserved first and last residue. The order of the fields is J gene, clone size, D gene, V gene, CDR3 DNA, CDR3 protein. D genes are given only for firm matches. Not every row has a clone size; where given, it reads once, few, many or a size class.

TRBJ2-5	NA	TRBD2	TRBV6-1	TGTGCCAGCAGCGAAGCGGGGAACCAAGAGACCCAGTACTTC	CASSEAGNQETQYF
TRBJ2-5	once	NA	TRBV29-1	TGCAGCGTTGAAGATCTGGAGGGGCCGGAGACCCAGTACTTC	CSVEDLEGPETQYF
TRBJ2-3	many	NA	TRBV2	TGTGCCAGCAGTGATGGGGATACGCAGTATTTT	CASSDGDTQYF
TRBJ1-4	NA	NA	TRBV7-2	TGTGCCAGCAGCTTTTATGGGGGACATGAAAAACTGTTTTTT	CASSFYGGHEKLFF
TRBJ1-5	few	NA	TRBV19	TGTGCCAGTAGTATTGACGGACTAAATCAGCCCCAGCATTTT	CASSIDGLNQPQHF
TRBJ1-1	NA	NA	TRBV6-1	TGTGCCAGCAGTGAAAGGACACTGAACACTGAAGCTTTCTTT	CASSERTLNTEAFF
TRBJ1-5	NA	TRBD1	TRBV2	TGTGCCAGCAGTGACGTCGGGACAGGGATTCGGCCCCAGCATTTT	CASSDVGTGIRPQHF
TRBJ1-1	few	TRBD1	TRBV6-8	TGTGCCAGCACCACGGACAGGGGGATCTACACTGAAGCTTTCTTT	CASTTDRGIYTEAFF
TRBJ2-7	NA	NA	TRBV12-3/TRBV12-4	TGTGCCAGCAGCCGGGGGCCTCAGGGCGAGCAGTACTTC	CASSRGPQGEQYF
TRBJ2-2	many	TRBD2	TRBV6-1	TGTGCCAGCAGCCCTTCTAGCGGGGGGGCTTGGACCGGGGAGCTGTTTTTT	CASSPSSGGAWTGELFF
TRBJ2-3	NA	NA	TRBV12-3/TRBV12-4	TGTGCCAGCAGGCCCTCCGGAGGGAGAGATACGCAGTATTTT	CASRPSGGRDTQYF
TRBJ1-1	few	NA	TRBV19	TGTGCCAGTAGTGTTAGCGGGGGTCTGGGCACTGAAGCTTTCTTT	CASSVSGGLGTEAFF
TRBJ2-7	many	NA	TRBV7-2	TGTGCCAGCACCTGGGAGCTCGGTCCCTACGAGCAGTACTTC	CASTWELGPYEQYF
TRBJ2-7	NA	NA	TRBV2	TGTGCCGGGGCCGGACAGTCCTACGAGCAGTACTTC	CAGAGQSYEQYF
TRBJ2-2	once	NA	TRBV2	TGTGCCAGCAGTGTAGGCCGGGAGGGGGCCGACACCGGGGAGCTGTTTTTT	CASSVGREGADTGELFF
TRBJ1-6	NA	NA	TRBV7-9	TGTGCCAGCAGCTCCCCGGTCGAGGAGGGCTCACCCCGCCACTTT	CASSSPVEEGSPRHF
TRBJ2-3	many	TRBD1	TRBV7-6	TGTGCCAGCAGCCCGACAGGGGCACACACAGATACGCAGTATTTT	CASSPTGAHTDTQYF
TRBJ1-1	few	NA	TRBV11-3	TGTGCCAGCAGCTCTAGTGGGGCTATGAACACTGAAGCTTTCTTT	CASSSSGAMNTEAFF
TRBJ1-2	NA	NA	TRBV7-9	TGTGCCAGCAGCTTTGTCAGGACAAACTATGGCTACACCTTC	CASSFVRTNYGYTF
TRBJ2-2	few	NA	TRBV7-6	TGTGCCAGCAGCTTATGGCCCGGGGGGCCTACCAACACCGGGGAGCTGTTTTTT	CASSLWPGGPTNTGELFF
TRBJ2-6	NA	TRBD2	TRBV7-3	TGTGCCAGCAGCTCCCAAAAAGCGGGGGGCCACCCCTCTGGGGCCAACGTCCTGACTTTC	CASSSQKAGGHPSGANVLTF
TRBJ2-1	NA	TRBD2	TRBV14	TGTGCCAGCAGCCAGCGATTCATAGCGGGGGGCTACAATGAGCAGTTCTTC	CASSQRFIAGGYNEQFF
TRBJ1-4	NA	NA	TRBV12-3/TRBV12-4	TGTGCCAGCAGTTTTCTTGCCAGGGTGAGGGAAAAACTGTTTTTT	CASSFLARVREKLFF
TRBJ2-1	few	TRBD1	TRBV27	TGTGCCAGTGCCCGGACAGGGAGGCACAATGAGCAGTTCTTC	CASARTGRHNEQFF
TRBJ2-2	NA	NA	TRBV7-9	TGTGCCAGCAGCCCCGCGGGGCGGACGAACACCGGGGAGCTGTTTTTT	CASSPAGRTNTGELFF
TRBJ2-1	NA	TRBD1	TRBV20-1	TGCAGTGCCTACGACAGGGACGGATCCTACAATGAGCAGTTCTTC	CSAYDRDGSYNEQFF
TRBJ2-7	many	TRBD1	TRBV7-6	TGTGCCAGCAGCTTAGGCCCGGACAGGGGGGTCTACGAGCAGTACTTC	CASSLGPDRGVYEQYF
TRBJ1-1	few	NA	TRBV6-5	TGTGCCAGCAGTTACACGCGGAAGAACACTGAAGCTTTCTTT	CASSYTRKNTEAFF